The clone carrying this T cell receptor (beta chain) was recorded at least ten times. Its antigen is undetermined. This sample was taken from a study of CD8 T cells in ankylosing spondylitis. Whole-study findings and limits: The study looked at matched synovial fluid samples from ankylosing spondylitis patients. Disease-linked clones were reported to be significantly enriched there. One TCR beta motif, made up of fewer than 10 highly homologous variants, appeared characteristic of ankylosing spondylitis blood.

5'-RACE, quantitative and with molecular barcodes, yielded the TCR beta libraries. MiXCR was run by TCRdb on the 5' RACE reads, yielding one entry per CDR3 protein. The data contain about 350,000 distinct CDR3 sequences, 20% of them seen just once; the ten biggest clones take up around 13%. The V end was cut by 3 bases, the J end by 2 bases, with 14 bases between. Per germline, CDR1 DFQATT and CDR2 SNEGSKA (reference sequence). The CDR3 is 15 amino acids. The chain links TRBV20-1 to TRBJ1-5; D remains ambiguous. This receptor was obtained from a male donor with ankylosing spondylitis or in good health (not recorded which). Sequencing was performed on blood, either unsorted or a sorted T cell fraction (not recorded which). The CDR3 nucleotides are TGCAGTGCTAGTCCCGTCTCAGCTCGCAATCAGCCCCAGCATTTT. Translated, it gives CSASPVSARNQPQHF.